A single sample is the source of the 26 T cell receptor beta chains below, sequenced in a study of T cells in women clearing cervical HPV infection. Profiled with immunoSEQ multiplex PCR; TCRdb holds only in-frame clones, not every one. This table lists tens of thousands of clones. Sequences were obtained from blood buffy coat. The source of these receptors is a woman aged 18-69 years with a cervical HPV16 infection that either progressed to CIN3+ or cleared (not recorded which).

As for this clone: The read terminates 3 residues before the CDR3 end, so the remaining end is supplied by the germline J gene. The gene calls are TRBV19 and TRBJ2-2, with no clear D. The germline V gene has CDR1 LNHDA and CDR2 SQIVND (reference sequence). V shed 7 bases and J shed 7 bases, with 22 bases lying between them. The CDR3 runs to 16 residues. The part of the CDR3 DNA that was read is TGTGCCAGTACCGCAAATAGACAAAACCTACTCGGGGAG. Protein: CASTANRQNLLGE. The whole CDR3 protein is CASTANRQNLLGELFF.

Regarding this clone: The CDR3 end falls 3 residues outside the read, so it is completed with the germline J gene. V and J are TRBV6-2 or TRBV6-3 and TRBJ2-3, with D perhaps TRBD2 (5 bases). V shed 5 bases and J shed 7 bases, with 16 bases lying between them. The CDR3 covers 14 residues. In germline, CDR1 is MNHEY, CDR2 SVGEGT. Partial CDR3 DNA: TGTGCCAGCAGTCGCGGGCTACCACCCAATACG. Its translation: CASSRGLPPNT. The whole CDR3 protein reads CASSRGLPPNTQYF.

Comment on this clone: The DNA ends 3 residues before the CDR3 does, and the rest of the CDR3 is filled in from the germline J gene. This rearrangement joins TRBV2 to TRBJ1-6, with D perhaps matching TRBD1 (5 bases). In germline, CDR1 is SNHLY, CDR2 FYNNEI. The CDR3 has 14 amino acids. Between the trimmed V and J ends, which lost 10 bases and 6 bases, there was a span of 16 bases. The sequenced part of the CDR3 DNA is TGTGCCATCCCTCGTGGGGGACTTAATTCACCC. Its protein is CAIPRGGLNSP. The CDR3 reads in full as CAIPRGGLNSPLHF.

Comment on this clone: The read falls 3 residues short of the CDR3 end, and the missing part is taken from the germline J gene. V usage is TRBV7-3 and J usage is TRBJ2-1, with a weak D call TRBD1 (5 bases). CDR1 and CDR2 from the germline V gene are SGHTA and FQGTGA. There are 13 residues in the CDR3. Trimming took off 5 bases at V and 4 bases at J, with 9 bases between the two ends. The CDR3: CASSPDRYNEQFF. Incomplete CDR3 DNA: TGTGCCAGCAGCCCCGACAGATACAATGAG. Drawing the rest from reference TRBV7-3 and TRBJ2-1, the complete variable domain is GAGVSQTPSNKVTEKGKYVELRCDPISGHTALYWYRQSLGQGPEFLIYFQGTGAADDSGLPNDRFFAVRPEGSVSTLKIQRTERGDSAVYLCASSPDRYNEQFFGPGTRLTVL.

Comments on this clone: Read data end 3 residues before the CDR3 end; the end is taken from the germline J gene. The chain recombines TRBV7-6 with TRBJ1-2; no firm D call. Germline CDR1 is SGHVS and CDR2 is FNYEAQ. This CDR3 has 13 residues. The part of the CDR3 DNA that was read is TGTGCCAGCAGCCCAGACACGAACAATGAC. This gives the protein CASSPDTNND. The whole CDR3 sequence reads CASSPDTNNDYTF.

On this clone: The junction and the germline gene differ at one end; a read error may be behind it. The CDR3 loop is CASSLGQRETQYF. CDR3 DNA (partial): TGTGCTAGCAGCTTAGGACAACGAGAGACC. V and J are TRBV7-7 and TRBJ2-5; possible D gene TRBD1, 5 bases. Sequencing ends 3 residues short of the CDR3 end; the germline J gene provides the rest. Germline V CDR1 and CDR2: SSHAT, FNYEAQ (reference sequence). The CDR3 extends over 13 amino acids. Together with reference TRBV7-7 and TRBJ2-5, the CDR3 gives the full variable domain: GAGVSQSPRYKVTKRGQDVTLRCDPISSHATLYWYQQALGQGPEFLTYFNYEAQPDKSGLPSDRFSAERPEGSISTLTIQRTEQRDSAMYRCASSLGQRETQYFGPGTRLLVL.

Regarding this clone: The CDR3 is cut off 3 residues early in the read; its end comes from the germline J gene. The chain carries TRBV6-1 and TRBJ2-2; 7 positions agree with TRBD1. CDR1 is MNHNS, CDR2 SASEGT, per germline. J was trimmed by 6 bases and V by 4 bases; bases with no gene match: 8. This CDR3 contains 15 residues. This CDR3 is CASSGYAGGSGELFF. CDR3 DNA, as far as it was read: TGTGCCAGCAGTGGATACGCAGGGGGATCCGGGGAG.

About this clone: The read gets to within 3 residues of the CDR3 end, and the germline J gene fills in the rest. The chain is built from TRBV6-2 or TRBV6-3 and TRBJ2-3; tentative D call: TRBD2 (6 bases). Germline V gives CDR1 MNHEY, CDR2 SVGEGT. This CDR3 has 13 residues. The ends were cut back, 8 bases at V and 2 bases at J, with 11 bases in the middle. The sequenced part of the CDR3 DNA is TGTGCCAGCTCCCGGGACTTCACAGATACG. Translation: CASSRDFTDT. The CDR3 reads in full as CASSRDFTDTQYF.

On this clone itself: The read is 3 residues too short to cover the CDR3 end, so that end is filled in from the germline J gene. The rearrangement uses TRBV7-3 and TRBJ1-1, with a tentative D call TRBD1 (5 bases). The CDR3 runs 13 residues. Trimming pared 5 bases from V and 3 bases from J, leaving 10 bases between. Germline loops: CDR1 SGHTA, CDR2 FQGTGA. CDR3 region: CASSVTDDTEAFF. The sequenced part of the CDR3 DNA is TGTGCCAGCAGCGTGACAGATGACACTGAA.

Comments on this clone: The read ends 3 residues early relative to the CDR3; the germline J gene fills the gap. V usage is TRBV6-2 or TRBV6-3 and J usage is TRBJ2-3, with TRBD2 matching over 9 bases. The junction had 8 bases not matched to a gene; V was cut back by 5 bases and J by 2 bases. Germline values: CDR1 MNHEY, CDR2 SVGEGT. This CDR3 comprises 16 residues. CDR3 residues: CASSPGLAGYTDTQYF. CDR3 DNA (partial): TGTGCCAGCAGTCCAGGTCTAGCGGGGTACACAGATACG.

To note about this clone: The read ends 3 residues early relative to the CDR3; the germline J gene fills the gap. The chain recombines TRBV14 with TRBJ1-3; D gene uncertain. Germline CDR1 reads SGHDN; CDR2 reads FVKESK. The CDR3 has 13 amino acids. The CDR3 DNA, read in part, is TGTGCCAGCAGCCCCGGGTCCCGAGGTACC. It encodes CASSPGSRGT. The full CDR3 sequence reads CASSPGSRGTIYF.

Of note for this clone: The missing CDR3 end, 3 residues past where the read stops, is filled in from the germline J gene. Other DNA sequences in this specimen translate into the identical CDR3. The chain employs TRBV18 and TRBJ1-3; the match to TRBD1 covers 8 bases. The germline gives CDR1 KGHSH, CDR2 LQKENI. V was clipped by 7 bases and J by 3 bases; unmatched bases: 5. The CDR3 has 14 residues. CDR3 loop: CASYLTGDGNTIYF. Partial CDR3 DNA: TGTGCCAGCTACTTGACAGGGGATGGAAACACC.

In regard to this clone: Coverage ceases 3 residues before the CDR3 finishes, and the germline J gene fills in the end. This chain uses TRBV6-1 with TRBJ2-7; possibly TRBD1 for D (6 bases). V dropped 0 bases and J dropped 2 bases, with 11 bases sitting between them. Per the germline V gene, CDR1 is MNHNS and CDR2 is SASEGT. The CDR3 spans 15 residues. Here the CDR3 reads CASSEAPGAPYEQYF. The CDR3 DNA, read in part, is TGTGCCAGCAGTGAAGCTCCAGGGGCCCCCTACGAG.

As for this clone: The missing CDR3 end, 3 residues past where the read stops, is filled in from the germline J gene. The V call is TRBV19, the J call TRBJ2-5; 8 bases map to TRBD2. V lost 3 bases, J lost 4 bases, and 4 bases stayed unmatched. The V gene's germline CDR1 is LNHDA and CDR2 SQIVND (reference sequence). This CDR3 is 14 amino acids long. CDR3: CASSIRGGSETQYF. The sequenced CDR3 bases are TGTGCCAGTAGTATCCGGGGGGGGTCAGAGACC.

As concerns this clone: The sequence runs out 3 residues before the end of the CDR3; the remainder is reconstructed from the germline J gene. The rearrangement links TRBV2 to TRBJ2-7; no reliable D call. Germline CDR1 reads SNHLY; CDR2 reads FYNNEI. V was pared by 6 bases and J by 6 bases, with 12 bases between. The CDR3 totals 12 residues. The DNA read from the CDR3 is TGTGCCAGCAGGTACACAGAGGTCGAG. Translating it yields CASRYTEVE. The full CDR3 protein is CASRYTEVEQYF.

For this clone: Read coverage stops 3 residues before the CDR3 terminus; the germline J gene supplies the remainder. The chain is built from TRBV19 and TRBJ1-3; D remains ambiguous. Germline CDR1 LNHDA, CDR2 SQIVND (reference sequence). The length of the CDR3 is 14 residues. V was clipped by 6 bases and J by 0 bases, with 9 bases between them. The DNA read from the CDR3 is TGTGCCAGTAGCCGGGGATCCTCTGGAAACACC. It specifies CASSRGSSGNT. The complete CDR3 sequence is CASSRGSSGNTIYF.

The CDR3 loop is CASYTGTGISYEQYF. CDR3 DNA (partial): TGTGCCAGCTACACCGGGACAGGGATCTCCTACGAG. This chain uses TRBV6-2 or TRBV6-3 with TRBJ2-7; 9 bases match TRBD1. Read sequence stops 3 residues before the CDR3 end, and the germline J gene provides the missing end. From germline, CDR1 is MNHEY and CDR2 SVGEGT. Trimming cost V 8 bases and J 0 bases; bases outside gene matches: 8. The CDR3 is 15 residues long.

Note on this clone: The read stops 3 residues short of the end of the CDR3; the missing end is completed from the germline J gene. V usage is TRBV19 and J usage is TRBJ2-2; D is perhaps TRBD1 (5 bases). CDR1 and CDR2 from the germline V gene are LNHDA and SQIVND (reference sequence). The CDR3 runs to 14 residues. The CDR3: CASSPTATNEKLFF. The DNA read from the CDR3 is TGTGCCAGTAGTCCGACAGCAACTAATGAAAAG.

Regarding this clone: The read halts 3 residues ahead of the CDR3 end, with the missing end drawn from the germline J gene. This chain links TRBV4-1 with TRBJ2-5; 12 bases fit TRBD2. CDR3 length: 18 residues. From germline, CDR1 is MGHRA and CDR2 YSYEKL. Trimming cost V 3 bases and J 4 bases; bases outside gene matches: 12. The CDR3 is CASSQTSSGGAFRETQYF. CDR3 DNA, as far as it was read: TGCGCCAGCAGCCAGACCTCTAGCGGGGGGGCGTTTCGAGAGACC.

Points on this clone: The DNA ends 3 residues before the CDR3 does, and the rest of the CDR3 is filled in from the germline J gene. The rearrangement uses TRBV12-3 or TRBV12-4 and TRBJ2-3; 7 nucleotides agree with TRBD2. The CDR3 totals 14 residues. Germline trimming cut 3 bases from V and 3 bases from J; bases unmatched to any gene: 3. This CDR3 reads CASSLDGGTDTQYF. The sequenced part of the CDR3 DNA is TGTGCCAGCAGTTTGGACGGGGGGACAGATACG.

Of note for this clone: The sequenced fragment ends 3 residues before the CDR3 boundary, so the rest is inferred from the germline J gene. The chain couples TRBV19 to TRBJ2-3, with 8 bases aligning to TRBD2. The CDR3 has 15 residues. CDR1 and CDR2 from the germline V gene are LNHDA and SQIVND (reference sequence). This CDR3 is CASSGLGGGQETQYF. CDR3 bases read: TGTGCCAGTTCCGGGCTCGGGGGGGGCCAAGAGACG.

Notes on this clone: The read stops 3 residues short of the end of the CDR3; the missing end is completed from the germline J gene. The chain links TRBV20-1 to TRBJ2-1; 7 bases line up with TRBD2. V lost 5 bases, J lost 2 bases, and 6 bases stayed unmatched. The CDR3 runs to 14 residues. The germline gives CDR1 DFQATT, CDR2 SNEGSKA (reference sequence). The DNA read from the CDR3 is TGCAGTGCTGGGGGGGACGGCCCCTACAATGAG. This gives the protein CSAGGDGPYNE. Given in full, the CDR3 is CSAGGDGPYNEQFF.

In the case of this clone: The read terminates 3 residues before the CDR3 end, so the remaining end is supplied by the germline J gene. The rearrangement links TRBV30 to TRBJ2-7; D may be TRBD1 (6 bases). V lost 5 bases, J lost 2 bases, and 16 bases lay in between. There are 14 residues in the CDR3. Germline V lookup: CDR1 GTSNPN, CDR2 SVGIG (reference sequence). CDR3 in amino acids: CAWDSTGGTYEQYF. The CDR3 bases that were read are TGTGCCTGGGACTCGACAGGTGGTACCTACGAG.

Comment on this clone: The read stops 3 residues short of the end of the CDR3; the missing end is completed from the germline J gene. The chain is built from TRBV19 and TRBJ1-2; D perhaps matches TRBD1 (5 bases). The CDR3 covers 14 residues. CDR1 and CDR2 (germline): LNHDA, SQIVND (reference sequence). CDR3 DNA (partial): TGTGCCAGTAGTATACGATCAGGGAAAAGCGGC. Encoded protein: CASSIRSGKSG. The CDR3 in full is CASSIRSGKSGYTF.

For this clone: The read falls 3 residues short of the CDR3 end, and the missing part is taken from the germline J gene. The gene calls are TRBV14 and TRBJ2-7, with a weak D call TRBD1 (5 bases). The ends were cut back, 4 bases at V and 5 bases at J, with 12 bases in the middle. Germline V gene data show CDR1 as SGHDN and CDR2 as FVKESK. The CDR3 has 13 residues. The part of the CDR3 DNA that was read is TGTGCCAGCAGCCCCTTTTTCAGGGACGAG. Protein: CASSPFFRDE. The complete CDR3 sequence is CASSPFFRDEQYF.

Concerning this clone: Sequencing ends 3 residues short of the CDR3 end; the germline J gene provides the rest. This specimen includes other DNA sequences encoding the same CDR3. The chain recombines TRBV2 with TRBJ1-1; the match to TRBD1 covers 7 bases. The CDR3 length is 14 residues. CDR1 and CDR2 (germline): SNHLY, FYNNEI. V trimming: 6 bases; J trimming: 2 bases; junction bases outside the gene matches: 6. Partial CDR3 DNA: TGTGCCAGCAGCGGCACAGGGGTTAACACTGAA. Encoded protein: CASSGTGVNTE. The whole CDR3 sequence reads CASSGTGVNTEAFF.